Listed below are T cell receptor beta chains from one sample, sequenced in a study of blood T cells in healthy people across ages. TCRdb re-called the 5' RACE reads through MiXCR, storing one row per CDR3 protein. The data hold about 690,000 distinct CDR3 sequences, with around 41% observed a single time. The sample consisted of blood. Source of these receptors: an older man in good health. The CDR3 runs from the conserved cysteine through the conserved F or W. D genes are given only for firm matches. The listing skips clone size in some rows; elsewhere it reads once, few, many or a size class.

D,V,size,J,CDR3,DNA
-,TRBV6-2/TRBV6-3,many,TRBJ1-2,CASLPPRYGYGYTF,TGTGCCAGCCTTCCCCCGAGGTACGGCTATGGCTACACCTTC
-,TRBV15,-,TRBJ2-7,CATSRDYSSYEQYF,TGTGCCACCAGCAGAGATTACAGCTCCTACGAGCAGTACTTC
TRBD2,TRBV27,-,TRBJ2-7,CANRNRGEQQYF,TGTGCCAACCGTAACCGGGGGGAGCAGCAGTACTTC
-,TRBV6-2/TRBV6-3,many,TRBJ2-7,CASSARAQRSYEQYF,TGTGCCAGCAGTGCCCGGGCACAGCGGTCCTACGAGCAGTACTTC
-,TRBV6-6,-,TRBJ2-7,CASSYGPGRVTYEQYF,TGTGCCAGCAGTTACGGACCGGGACGGGTCACCTACGAGCAGTACTTC
TRBD1,TRBV20-1,-,TRBJ2-4,CSALHGQGSLAKNIQYF,TGCAGTGCTCTACATGGACAGGGTAGCCTAGCCAAAAACATTCAGTACTTC
-,TRBV7-6,-,TRBJ1-2,CASSLVRGADGYTF,TGTGCCAGCAGCTTAGTGCGGGGGGCGGATGGCTACACCTTC
TRBD1,TRBV6-1,few,TRBJ2-7,CASSEPGQGASEQYF,TGTGCCAGCAGTGAACCGGGACAGGGAGCTTCCGAGCAGTACTTC
-,TRBV3-1,-,TRBJ2-7,CASSQDSAGAKYF,TGTGCCAGCAGCCAAGATTCCGCAGGAGCAAAGTACTTC
-,TRBV20-1,-,TRBJ2-7,CSAFSRAGASSYNEQYF,TGCAGTGCTTTCTCACGGGCGGGGGCGAGCTCCTACAATGAGCAGTACTTC
-,TRBV28,-,TRBJ1-2,CASSSSPGNYGYTF,TGTGCCAGCAGTTCCTCGCCAGGGAACTATGGCTACACCTTC
-,TRBV20-1,-,TRBJ2-7,CSARLDPYEQYF,TGCAGTGCTCGCCTGGACCCCTACGAGCAGTACTTC
-,TRBV28,-,TRBJ2-6,CASMGGAGANVLTF,TGTGCCAGCATGGGGGGAGCTGGGGCCAACGTCCTGACTTTC
-,TRBV12-3/TRBV12-4,many,TRBJ1-2,CASSVGEAYGYTF,TGTGCCAGCAGTGTTGGGGAAGCCTATGGCTACACCTTC
TRBD1,TRBV7-9,-,TRBJ2-3,CASSFTAGQGTDTQYF,TGTGCCAGCAGCTTCACCGCTGGACAGGGCACAGATACGCAGTATTTT
TRBD1,TRBV7-2,-,TRBJ2-5,CASSTEGQGSNEQYF,TGTGCCAGCAGCACCGAGGGACAGGGATCCAATGAGCAGTACTTC
-,TRBV7-2,-,TRBJ2-7,CASSLAGYPGPYEQYF,TGTGCCAGCAGCTTAGCGGGCTACCCGGGACCATACGAGCAGTACTTC
-,TRBV12-3/TRBV12-4,-,TRBJ2-2,CASSQGFGELFF,TGTGCCAGCAGTCAGGGTTTCGGGGAGCTGTTTTTT
-,TRBV20-1,-,TRBJ2-1,CSASRAGGSYNEQFF,TGCAGTGCCTCTCGAGCTGGGGGCTCCTACAATGAGCAGTTCTTC
-,TRBV4-3,few,TRBJ1-4,CASSRLQGATNEKLFF,TGCGCCAGCAGCCGATTACAGGGTGCAACTAATGAAAAACTGTTTTTT
-,TRBV6-5,-,TRBJ2-7,CASSPQDPTYEQYF,TGTGCCAGCAGTCCCCAGGACCCTACCTACGAGCAGTACTTC
TRBD2,TRBV4-3,-,TRBJ2-5,CASSHRPGGVTETQYF,TGCGCCAGCAGCCATCGTCCGGGAGGGGTGACGGAGACCCAGTACTTC
-,TRBV10-1,many,TRBJ2-7,CASSESVYEQYF,TGCGCCAGCAGTGAGTCAGTCTACGAGCAGTACTTC
TRBD2,TRBV7-9,-,TRBJ2-7,CASSSVGLAGKQYF,TGTGCCAGCAGCTCCGTCGGACTAGCGGGAAAGCAGTACTTC
-,TRBV9,few,TRBJ2-1,CASSAGPHNEQFF,TGTGCCAGCAGCGCGGGACCACACAATGAGCAGTTCTTC
TRBD1,TRBV4-3,few,TRBJ2-7,CASGQAPAGTGAYEQYF,TGCGCCAGCGGCCAAGCCCCAGCCGGGACAGGGGCATACGAGCAGTACTTC
-,TRBV20-1,-,TRBJ2-1,CSAYYNEQFF,TGCAGTGCTTATTACAATGAGCAGTTCTTC
-,TRBV6-5,-,TRBJ1-1,CASKKGINTEAFF,TGTGCCAGCAAAAAGGGAATTAACACTGAAGCTTTCTTT
-,TRBV2,once,TRBJ1-1,CASTTPNTEAFF,TGTGCCAGCACAACCCCGAACACTGAAGCTTTCTTT
TRBD1,TRBV12-3/TRBV12-4,-,TRBJ2-4,CASTEMTGGREYF,TGTGCCAGCACCGAAATGACAGGGGGCCGGGAGTACTTC
TRBD1,TRBV12-5,-,TRBJ2-3,CASQGQSADTQYF,TGTGCTAGCCAGGGACAGAGCGCAGATACGCAGTATTTT
TRBD1,TRBV27,-,TRBJ1-1,CASSRTGLNTEAFF,TGTGCCAGCAGCCGGACAGGGCTTAACACTGAAGCTTTCTTT
-,TRBV10-3,-,TRBJ2-7,CAISEISAEQYF,TGTGCCATCAGTGAGATTTCAGCCGAGCAGTACTTC
-,TRBV7-6,-,TRBJ1-1,CASSLARGDTEAFF,TGTGCCAGCAGCTTAGCTAGGGGGGACACTGAAGCTTTCTTT
-,TRBV29-1,-,TRBJ2-7,CSVGRRQTYEQYF,TGCAGCGTTGGTCGTAGGCAGACCTACGAGCAGTACTTC
TRBD2,TRBV7-2,few,TRBJ2-3,CASSLVGTSGTDTQYF,TGTGCCAGCAGCTTAGTTGGGACTAGCGGCACAGATACGCAGTATTTT
TRBD1,TRBV29-1,many,TRBJ2-3,CSVPNRGITDTQYF,TGCAGCGTTCCCAACAGGGGAATCACAGATACGCAGTATTTT
-,TRBV6-2/TRBV6-3,few,TRBJ2-1,CASSTPLRDRQFF,TGTGCCAGCAGCACCCCTCTCCGGGATCGGCAGTTCTTC
-,TRBV28,-,TRBJ2-5,CTSSQGRETQYF,TGTACCAGCAGCCAGGGTAGGGAGACCCAGTACTTC
-,TRBV15,-,TRBJ2-7,CATSRQGSRDEQYF,TGTGCCACCAGCAGACAGGGTAGTCGCGACGAGCAGTACTTC
TRBD1,TRBV10-3,-,TRBJ1-2,CAISGQTGVDYGYTF,TGTGCCATCAGTGGCCAGACAGGGGTGGACTATGGCTACACCTTC
TRBD2,TRBV10-2,-,TRBJ2-3,CASRKLAGVEGQYF,TGCGCCAGCAGGAAACTAGCGGGGGTCGAGGGGCAGTATTTT
-,TRBV6-2/TRBV6-3,-,TRBJ2-5,CAGSYEEQYF,TGTGCCGGCAGTTACGAGGAGCAGTACTTC
TRBD2,TRBV20-1,-,TRBJ2-1,CSVGTSGRRNEQFF,TGCAGTGTTGGGACTAGCGGGAGGAGGAATGAGCAGTTCTTC
-,TRBV11-3,few,TRBJ2-5,CASSHEFGGRETQYF,TGTGCCAGCAGCCACGAGTTTGGGGGGCGAGAGACCCAGTACTTC